Shown below are 5 T cell receptor beta chains from a single sample sequenced in a study of T-cell memory formation after mild COVID-19. TCRdb analysed the 5' RACE reads with MiXCR anew, one entry per CDR3 protein. The sample lists 350,000 or so distinct CDR3 sequences, 20% occurring once. The sample was PBMCs or a T cell subset sorted from them (not recorded which). The source of these receptors is a young man who had mild COVID-19 (a few samples of this study predate the infection). Cell type and time point are not known.

This clonotype is labeled medium-sized. The rearrangement joins TRBV24-1 to TRBJ2-2; 7 positions agree with TRBD2. This CDR3 contains 15 residues. From germline, CDR1 is KGHDR and CDR2 SFDVKD. With V trimmed by 9 bases and J by 4 bases, 10 bases remained unmatched. The chain's CDR3 is CATAPYGGITGELFF. The CDR3 DNA is TGTGCCACCGCGCCCTACGGGGGGATCACCGGGGAGCTGTTTTTT.

The CDR3 reads CASSYPRLPQHF. CDR3 bases: TGTGCCAGCAGTTACCCCCGTTTGCCCCAGCATTTT. J is TRBJ1-5 and V is TRBV6-2 or TRBV6-3; D remains ambiguous. Germline V gene lookup returns CDR1 MNHEY and CDR2 SVGEGT. Trimming removed 2 bases from V and 9 bases from J, with 8 bases in between. This CDR3 comprises 12 residues.

This clonotype was seen only a few times. The DNA for the CDR3 is TGTGCCAGCAGCGCACAGGGGGCGGGAGAGACCCAGTACTTC. Its translation: CASSAQGAGETQYF. The rearrangement joins TRBV9 to TRBJ2-5, with 9 positions matching TRBD1. Germline trimming cut 3 bases from V and 4 bases from J; bases unmatched to any gene: 4. Germline loops: CDR1 SGDLS, CDR2 YYNGEE. The CDR3 spans 14 residues.

This sequence joins TRBV18 and TRBJ2-5; D is perhaps TRBD1 or TRBD2 (5 bases each). The CDR3 has 14 residues. V lost 1 base and J 2 bases, leaving 8 bases between the germline ends. Germline V gene data show CDR1 as KGHSH and CDR2 as LQKENI. The CDR3 loop reads CASSPQGTQETQYF. In DNA, the CDR3 is TGTGCCAGCTCACCACAGGGGACGCAAGAGACCCAGTACTTC.

This clonotype was counted between two and nine times. The rearrangement uses TRBV7-9 and TRBJ2-5; 9 bases line up with TRBD2. Germline V lookup: CDR1 SEHNR, CDR2 FQNEAQ (reference sequence). This CDR3 has 17 amino acids. J was trimmed by 2 bases and V by 1 base; bases with no gene match: 8. The CDR3, as DNA: TGTGCCAGCAGCTTAGTGAGTAGCGGGGGTGTTCAAGAGACCCAGTACTTC. Encoded protein: CASSLVSSGGVQETQYF.